This entry lists 30 T cell receptor beta chains sequenced from one sample in a study of T cell repertoires in cytomegalovirus infection. For these TCRs, the target antigens are not known. TCRdb fed the reads into MiXCR, producing one record per CDR3 protein. The sample lists about 340,000 distinct CDR3 sequences, approximately 32% seen once, with around 18% in the top ten. The starting material was cultured PBMCs, obtained from culture after CMV antigen stimulation. These receptors originate from a human donor in good health (CMV status not recorded). Some clones in this sample may be carry-over from other donors' samples.

This chain uses TRBV12-3 or TRBV12-4 with TRBJ1-5; D uncertain. The CDR3 totals 13 residues. The V gene lost 3 bases and the J gene lost 6 bases, with 9 bases spanning the gap. CDR3 protein: CASSFADVQPQHF. The CDR3 DNA follows: TGTGCCAGCAGTTTCGCGGATGTTCAGCCCCAGCATTTT.

In its sample, this clonotype was seen many times. The chain combines TRBV6-1 with TRBJ2-3, with TRBD2 as a possible D gene (5 bases). CDR1 is MNHNS, CDR2 SASEGT, per germline. The CDR3 loop spans 15 amino acids. V gave up 6 bases and J gave up 1 base, with 14 bases separating them. CDR3: CASSPRGLGTDTQYF. CDR3 nucleotide sequence: TGTGCCAGCAGCCCTCGGGGTTTGGGCACAGATACGCAGTATTTT.

This chain connects TRBV30 to TRBJ2-2; 9 positions agree with TRBD2. CDR1 and CDR2 (germline): GTSNPN, SVGIG (reference sequence). CDR3 length: 15 residues. V lost 3 bases to trimming and J lost 1 base; unmatched junction nucleotides: 3. The CDR3 DNA is TGTGCCTGGAGGAAACTAGCGGGGAACACCGGGGAGCTGTTTTTT. Translated: CAWRKLAGNTGELFF.

The sample holds a few counts of this clonotype. The genes are TRBV19 and TRBJ1-2; the D is unclear. The CDR3 totals 12 residues. CDR1 LNHDA and CDR2 SQIVND come from the germline V gene (reference sequence). V was trimmed by 5 bases and J by 3 bases, leaving 7 bases between them. CDR3 amino acids: CASSSGHYGYTF. CDR3 DNA sequence: TGTGCCAGTAGTTCCGGGCACTATGGCTACACCTTC. The complete variable domain, with remaining parts taken from reference TRBV19 and TRBJ1-2, reads DGGITQSPKYLFRKEGQNVTLSCEQNLNHDAMYWYRQDPGQGLRLIYYSQIVNDFQKGDIAEGYSVSREKKESFPLTVTSAQKNPTAFYLCASSSGHYGYTFGSGTRLTVV.

This clonotype was detected a few times. This rearrangement joins TRBV6-5 to TRBJ2-1; 11 bases are a match to TRBD2. CDR3 length equals 16 residues. J gave up 3 bases and V 2 bases, and 3 bases lay outside the gene matches. Germline V gene sequence: CDR1 MNHEY, CDR2 SVGAGI. CDR3 protein: CASSYTSGRVYNEQFF. DNA of the CDR3: TGTGCCAGCAGTTACACTAGCGGGAGAGTCTACAATGAGCAGTTCTTC.

The rearrangement joins TRBV19 to TRBJ1-4, with TRBD1 as a possible D gene (5 bases). V shed 1 base and J shed 8 bases, with 14 bases lying between them. Germline-derived CDR1 and CDR2 are LNHDA and SQIVND (reference sequence). The CDR3 is 15 residues long. The CDR3 protein is CASSIAGRTTEKLFF. CDR3 sequence (DNA): TGTGCCAGTAGTATAGCGGGACGAACGACGGAAAAACTGTTTTTT. Supplemented by reference TRBV19 and TRBJ1-4, the full variable domain reads DGGITQSPKYLFRKEGQNVTLSCEQNLNHDAMYWYRQDPGQGLRLIYYSQIVNDFQKGDIAEGYSVSREKKESFPLTVTSAQKNPTAFYLCASSIAGRTTEKLFFGSGTQLSVL.

This clonotype was seen a few times. V gene TRBV6-6 combines with J gene TRBJ1-1; D is uncertain. CDR3 size: 14 residues. In germline, CDR1 is MNHNY, CDR2 SVGAGI (reference sequence). V was trimmed by 2 bases and J by 1 base, leaving 8 bases between them. CDR3 bases: TGTGCCAGCAGTTACCGGAATTGGAACACTGAAGCTTTCTTT. It encodes CASSYRNWNTEAFF.

Here the CDR3 reads CASSIRQAKGTEAFF. CDR3 nucleotides: TGTGCCAGTAGTATTCGACAGGCTAAGGGGACTGAAGCTTTCTTT. The chain employs TRBV19 and TRBJ1-1; a possible D gene is TRBD1 (6 bases). The V and J ends lost 3 bases and 5 bases respectively, with 16 bases between them. CDR1 and CDR2 from the germline V gene are LNHDA and SQIVND (reference sequence). The CDR3 covers 15 residues.

Here the CDR3 reads CASSPLAGGRHRQETQYF. CDR3 nucleotides: TGTGCCAGTAGTCCCCTAGCGGGGGGCCGACATCGCCAAGAGACCCAGTACTTC. This sequence joins TRBV19 and TRBJ2-5; TRBD2 aligns across 11 bases. The germline CDR1 and CDR2 sequences are LNHDA and SQIVND (reference sequence). The CDR3 has 18 residues. After removal of 5 bases from V and 1 base from J, the junction contained 12 bases not matched to a gene.

V and J are TRBV28 and TRBJ2-5, with TRBD1 matching over 9 bases. The J segment lost 6 bases and the V segment lost 7 bases, leaving 12 bases of the junction unmatched. Germline CDR1 and CDR2: MDHEN and SYDVKM. The CDR3 is 15 residues long. The CDR3 DNA sequence: TGTGCCAGCACCCGCCCGGGACAGGGAGCAAAGACCCAGTACTTC. This encodes CASTRPGQGAKTQYF.

This clonotype was seen more than once but under ten times. This chain links TRBV28 with TRBJ1-2; D possibly corresponds to TRBD1 (5 bases). The CDR3 sequence is 18 residues long. Germline values: CDR1 MDHEN, CDR2 SYDVKM. The ends were cut back, 8 bases at V and 0 bases at J, with 25 bases in the middle. The CDR3 DNA reads as TGTGCCAGCTCCCTTGGCCGGTCCAGGAGGGGTCCTAACTATGGCTACACCTTC. This sequence encodes CASSLGRSRRGPNYGYTF.

Only a few counts were recorded for this clonotype. V usage is TRBV6-1 and J usage is TRBJ2-7; D is possibly TRBD1 (5 bases). The CDR3 extends over 17 amino acids. CDR1 MNHNS and CDR2 SASEGT come from the germline V gene. The V end was cut by 7 bases, the J end by 0 bases, with 22 bases between. CDR3 DNA: TGTGCCAGCACCCGATTCCCTCGACAGTCCAACTCCTACGAGCAGTACTTC. Its translation: CASTRFPRQSNSYEQYF.

This chain uses TRBV11-3 with TRBJ2-1; 7 bases are shared with TRBD2. The CDR3 runs 16 residues. Germline CDR1 is SGHNT and CDR2 is YENEEA. Trimming at V came to 5 bases and at J to 0 bases, leaving 7 bases not matched to a gene. In nucleotides, the CDR3 is TGTGCCAGCAGCGGGGGGGGGATCAGCTCCTACAATGAGCAGTTCTTC. Protein product: CASSGGGISSYNEQFF.

This clonotype has a count of ten or more. The chain has TRBV6-5 and TRBJ2-1, with 7 bases lining up with TRBD2. CDR1 and CDR2 from the germline V gene are MNHEY and SVGAGI. The CDR3 extends over 16 amino acids. Losses at the gene ends were 6 bases for V and 0 bases for J; bases not matched to a gene: 8. The CDR3 DNA reads TGTGCCAGCAGCTCAAGCGGGGCGAGCTCCTACAATGAGCAGTTCTTC. Its translation: CASSSSGASSYNEQFF.

This clonotype was seen a handful of times. V usage is TRBV7-9 and J usage is TRBJ1-1, with D perhaps matching TRBD1 (6 bases). CDR3 length: 16 residues. CDR1 and CDR2 (germline): SEHNR, FQNEAQ (reference sequence). The V gene lost 5 bases and the J gene lost 5 bases, with 21 bases spanning the gap. CDR3 sequence (DNA): TGTGCCAGCAGCAGGGGCAGGGGTGCGGTTCGGACTGAAGCTTTCTTT. It is translated as CASSRGRGAVRTEAFF.

The rearrangement uses TRBV18 and TRBJ1-5; D is ambiguous. Trimming left V 2 bases short and J 4 bases short, with 3 bases between. The CDR3 covers 12 residues. The germline gives CDR1 KGHSH, CDR2 LQKENI. The CDR3 DNA follows: TGTGCCAGCTCACCAGATAATCAGCCCCAGCATTTT. Its translation: CASSPDNQPQHF.

This clonotype was picked up a small number of times. The chain has TRBV7-3 and TRBJ1-5; D ambiguous. This CDR3 spans 21 amino acids. Germline V gene lookup returns CDR1 SGHTA and CDR2 FQGTGA. V was pared by 0 bases and J by 0 bases, with 24 bases between. CDR3 DNA: TGTGCCAGCAGCTTAACCGCCCGCAGGTGGGCCGGCGACTATAGCAATCAGCCCCAGCATTTT. It specifies CASSLTARRWAGDYSNQPQHF.

The CDR3 loop reads CASSSGTSGRARYNEQFF. In DNA, the CDR3 is TGTGCCAGCAGCTCTGGGACTAGCGGGAGGGCCCGCTACAATGAGCAGTTCTTC. The chain links TRBV7-3 to TRBJ2-1; 16 bases are shared with TRBD2. V lost 4 bases and J lost 3; bases outside the gene matches: 6. CDR3 size: 18 residues. Looked up from germline, CDR1 is SGHTA and CDR2 is FQGTGA.

This chain joins TRBV7-6 and TRBJ2-1; possible D gene TRBD2, 6 bases. CDR1 is SGHVS and CDR2 is FNYEAQ in the germline V gene. This CDR3 is built from 14 residues. V was clipped by 2 bases and J by 9 bases, with 14 bases between them. CDR3 nucleotides: TGTGCCAGCAGCTTATCTGGAGGGCATATTGAGCAGTTCTTC. This sequence encodes CASSLSGGHIEQFF.

This clonotype was observed a handful of times. This rearrangement joins TRBV6-1 to TRBJ2-3, with no clear D. Germline CDR1 is MNHNS and CDR2 is SASEGT. CDR3 length: 16 amino acids. V was shortened by 7 bases and J by 3 bases, with 20 bases between the two germline ends. The CDR3, as DNA: TGTGCCAGCACAGTCCCTTCTGGGTACGGTACAGATACGCAGTATTTT. Translation: CASTVPSGYGTDTQYF.

This clonotype was seen a few times. This sequence joins TRBV19 and TRBJ1-5; no firm D call. Germline loops: CDR1 LNHDA, CDR2 SQIVND (reference sequence). Trimming left V 2 bases short and J 4 bases short, with 18 bases between. The CDR3 is 17 residues long. CDR3 loop: CASSIRFGPRTNQPQHF. The CDR3 nucleotides are TGTGCCAGTAGTATAAGGTTTGGACCGCGAACTAATCAGCCCCAGCATTTT. Full variable domain (missing parts from reference TRBV19 and TRBJ1-5): DGGITQSPKYLFRKEGQNVTLSCEQNLNHDAMYWYRQDPGQGLRLIYYSQIVNDFQKGDIAEGYSVSREKKESFPLTVTSAQKNPTAFYLCASSIRFGPRTNQPQHFGDGTRLSIL.

The chain joins TRBV7-9 to TRBJ1-1, with D hard to call. The ends were cut back, 5 bases at V and 7 bases at J, with 11 bases in the middle. Germline V gene sequence: CDR1 SEHNR, CDR2 FQNEAQ (reference sequence). This CDR3 is 12 amino acids long. CDR3 coding DNA: TGTGCCAGCAGCCCCCGGACGGATGAAGCTTTCTTT. The encoded protein is CASSPRTDEAFF. Combining the CDR3 with reference TRBV7-9 and TRBJ1-1 gives the whole variable domain DTGVSQNPRHKITKRGQNVTFRCDPISEHNRLYWYRQTLGQGPEFLTYFQNEAQLEKSRLLSDRFSAERPKGSFSTLEIQRTEQGDSAMYLCASSPRTDEAFFGQGTRLTVV.

This clonotype was seen repeatedly, ten times or more. The chain has TRBV4-1 and TRBJ1-5; 7 bases are shared with TRBD1. V dropped 2 bases and J dropped 4; count of bases not matched to a gene: 8. Germline values: CDR1 MGHRA, CDR2 YSYEKL. The CDR3 totals 16 residues. For the CDR3, the DNA is TGCGCCAGCAGCCAACATCCCGGGACAGTGAATCAGCCCCAGCATTTT. This translates into CASSQHPGTVNQPQHF.

Details on this clonotype: A single base separates this from a much larger clone, so it may be a read error. The V and J genes are TRBV7-2 and TRBJ1-4; a possible D gene is TRBD1 (6 bases). This CDR3 has 15 residues. Germline CDR1 is SGHTA and CDR2 is FQGNSA. Here the CDR3 DNA reads TGTGCCAGCAGCTTAGGGGGGACAACTAATGATAAACTGTTTTTT. It codes for CASSLGGTTNDKLFF.

The V call is TRBV24-1, the J call TRBJ1-1; no reliable D call. Germline V CDR1 and CDR2: KGHDR, SFDVKD. CDR3 size: 20 residues. The ends were cut back, 0 bases at V and 0 bases at J, with 22 bases in the middle. CDR3 in DNA: TGTGCCACCAGTGATTTGAATCTAAAGTGGACGACTCCAGTGAACACTGAAGCTTTCTTT. It translates to CATSDLNLKWTTPVNTEAFF.

The CDR3 nucleotides read TGTGCCAGCAGCTTAGCATCAGGAACCCCCTACGAGCAGTACTTC. Residues: CASSLASGTPYEQYF. The genes are TRBV7-3 and TRBJ2-7; D is undetermined. This CDR3 is 15 amino acids long. CDR1 is SGHTA, CDR2 FQGTGA, per germline. V was pared by 2 bases and J by 2 bases, with 13 bases between. The variable domain in full, with the rest retrieved from reference TRBV7-3 and TRBJ2-7, is GAGVSQTPSNKVTEKGKYVELRCDPISGHTALYWYRQSLGQGPEFLIYFQGTGAADDSGLPNDRFFAVRPEGSVSTLKIQRTERGDSAVYLCASSLASGTPYEQYFGPGTRLTVT.

The genes are TRBV19 and TRBJ2-7, with 7 bases fitting TRBD1. V lost 4 bases and J lost 3; bases outside the gene matches: 6. This CDR3 spans 14 amino acids. CDR1 and CDR2 from the germline V gene are LNHDA and SQIVND (reference sequence). The CDR3 sequence is CASSKWGQFYEQYF. DNA of the CDR3: TGTGCCAGTAGTAAATGGGGACAGTTCTACGAGCAGTACTTC.

This chain connects TRBV28 to TRBJ1-4; D not resolved. V was shortened by 5 bases and J by 6 bases, with 22 bases between the two germline ends. Germline CDR1 reads MDHEN; CDR2 reads SYDVKM. The CDR3 has 17 amino acids. CDR3: CASSAFRASSGDEKLFF. In nucleotides, the CDR3 is TGTGCCAGCAGTGCCTTCCGGGCCTCGTCCGGGGATGAAAAACTGTTTTTT.

This clonotype was counted a single time. The chain joins TRBV28 to TRBJ2-7, with D possibly TRBD2 on 7 matching bases. Germline V gene sequence: CDR1 MDHEN, CDR2 SYDVKM. Between the trimmed V and J ends, which lost 3 bases and 3 bases, there was a span of 15 bases. The CDR3 runs to 15 residues. The CDR3 reads CASSFGRGGFYEQYF. Here the CDR3 DNA reads TGTGCCAGCAGTTTCGGAAGGGGGGGCTTCTACGAGCAGTACTTC.

This clonotype was counted ten times or more. V usage is TRBV6-5 and J usage is TRBJ1-2, with 9 positions matching TRBD1. The germline V gene has CDR1 MNHEY and CDR2 SVGAGI. The CDR3 totals 16 residues. J gave up 4 bases and V 0 bases, and 6 bases lay outside the gene matches. As DNA, the CDR3 is TGTGCCAGCAGTTACTCGAGCCGGGACAGGGTCTATGGCTACACCTTC. This gives the protein CASSYSSRDRVYGYTF.